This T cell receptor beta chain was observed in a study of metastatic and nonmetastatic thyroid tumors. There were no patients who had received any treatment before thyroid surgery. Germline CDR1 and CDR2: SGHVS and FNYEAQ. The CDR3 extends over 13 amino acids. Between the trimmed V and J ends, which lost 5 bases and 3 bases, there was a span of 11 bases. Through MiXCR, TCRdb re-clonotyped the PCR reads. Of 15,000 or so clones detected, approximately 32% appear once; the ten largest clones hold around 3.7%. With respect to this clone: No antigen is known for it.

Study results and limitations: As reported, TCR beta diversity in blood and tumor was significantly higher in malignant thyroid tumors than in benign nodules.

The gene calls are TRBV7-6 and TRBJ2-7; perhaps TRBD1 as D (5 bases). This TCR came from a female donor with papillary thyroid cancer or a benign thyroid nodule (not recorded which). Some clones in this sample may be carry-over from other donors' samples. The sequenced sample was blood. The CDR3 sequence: CASSHQGIYEQYF. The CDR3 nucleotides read TGTGCCAGCAGCCACCAGGGTATCTACGAGCAGTACTTC.